The source of this T cell receptor (beta chain) is a study of control samples from healthy donors and cancer patients. The V end lost 0 bases, the J end lost 0 bases, and 9 bases lay between the germline ends. Germline CDR1 and CDR2: SEHNR and FQNEAQ (reference sequence). This CDR3 is built from 16 residues. Some clones are missing from TCRdb's copy, which holds only in-frame ones; the method was immunoSEQ multiplex PCR. The sample lists 150,000 to 200,000 clones, 92% occurring once. This sequence originates from a woman aged 30 to 39 in good health. The sample comprised blood. The chain uses TRBV7-9 and TRBJ2-1; no reliable D call. In DNA form, the CDR3 reads TGTGCCAGCAGCTTAGCATTGGTCGGCTCCTACAATGAGCAGTTCTTC. It encodes CASSLALVGSYNEQFF.